Presented here are 25 T cell receptor beta chains from one specimen sequenced in a study of CD8 T cells in Susac syndrome. Reverse transcription used roughly 0.5 to 1 ug RNA and random hexamers. TCRdb re-called the immunoSEQ multiplex PCR reads through MiXCR, storing one row per CDR3 protein. The profile shows around 270,000 distinct CDR3 sequences, about nine tenths of them singletons. Input material: CD8+ T cells from PBMCs. These receptor sequences come from a human donor with multiple sclerosis.

This chain connects TRBV29-1 to TRBJ2-7; tentatively, D is TRBD1 (5 bases). The CDR3 has 15 residues. Germline V gene lookup returns CDR1 SQVTM and CDR2 ANQGSEA. Trimming took 1 base from V and 0 from J, leaving 13 bases between them. CDR3 coding DNA: TGCAGCGTTGAAGGTGACGAGACAGACTCCTACGAGCAGTACTTC. Translated, it gives CSVEGDETDSYEQYF.

The chain recombines TRBV7-9 with TRBJ1-1, with a possible D match to TRBD1 (5 bases). Germline CDR1 and CDR2: SEHNR and FQNEAQ (reference sequence). Trimming removed 8 bases from V and 2 bases from J, with 18 bases in between. The CDR3 totals 15 residues. CDR3 region: CASSDYTGVNTEAFF. As DNA, the CDR3 is TGTGCCAGCTCCGACTATACGGGGGTAAACACTGAAGCTTTCTTT.

This clonotype was counted a few times. The rearrangement uses TRBV4-1 and TRBJ1-2, with D possibly being TRBD1 (6 bases). This CDR3 has 18 amino acids. The V end was cut by 1 base, the J end by 5 bases, with 23 bases between. Germline CDR1 MGHRA, CDR2 YSYEKL. CDR3: CASSQAGTRGPTFYGYTF. The CDR3, as DNA: TGCGCCAGCAGCCAAGCGGGGACAAGGGGTCCTACCTTTTATGGCTACACCTTC.

This chain connects TRBV6-2 or TRBV6-3 to TRBJ2-1, with 7 bases matching TRBD2. From germline, CDR1 is MNHEY and CDR2 SVGEGT. J lost 5 bases, V lost 1 base, and 5 bases had no gene match. The CDR3 covers 15 residues. The CDR3 is CASSYWSGANNEQFF. The DNA for the CDR3 is TGTGCCAGCAGTTACTGGAGCGGGGCAAACAATGAGCAGTTCTTC.

The rearrangement uses TRBV7-6 and TRBJ1-1; 10 positions match TRBD1. Germline-derived CDR1 and CDR2 are SGHVS and FNYEAQ. The CDR3 length is 14 residues. Trimming took 5 bases from V and 7 from J; bases not matched to a gene: 7. The CDR3 region is CASSAGGQGNEAFF. DNA for the CDR3: TGTGCCAGCAGCGCTGGGGGACAGGGGAATGAAGCTTTCTTT.

The V and J genes are TRBV7-9 and TRBJ1-2; 7 bases match TRBD1. Germline V gene data show CDR1 as SEHNR and CDR2 as FQNEAQ (reference sequence). With V trimmed by 4 bases and J by 2 bases, 10 bases remained unmatched. There are 16 residues in the CDR3. CDR3 amino acids: CASSSPGTVLNYGYTF. In DNA, the CDR3 is TGTGCCAGCAGCTCCCCCGGGACAGTCCTCAACTATGGCTACACCTTC.

The V gene is TRBV12-3 or TRBV12-4, the J gene TRBJ2-7, with a weak D call TRBD2 (5 bases). This CDR3 has 14 residues. Trimming shortened V by 7 bases and J by 1 base, and 14 bases separated the two germline ends. The CDR3 loop is CASTHSASSYEQYF. The CDR3 nucleotides are TGTGCCAGCACCCATAGCGCCAGTTCCTACGAGCAGTACTTC.

This sequence joins TRBV27 and TRBJ1-5; no firm D call. Trimming stripped 3 bases from V and 6 bases from J, with 12 bases between. Germline V gives CDR1 MNHEY, CDR2 SMNVEV (reference sequence). This CDR3 has 14 residues. The CDR3: CASSLGEGVQPQHF. CDR3 in DNA: TGTGCCAGCAGTTTGGGTGAAGGTGTTCAGCCCCAGCATTTT.

This chain joins TRBV13 and TRBJ2-1, with 7 positions matching TRBD2. The trim removed 4 bases at V and 0 bases at J, leaving 9 bases unmatched. Per germline, CDR1 PRHDT and CDR2 FYEKMQ (reference sequence). This CDR3 comprises 17 residues. The CDR3 sequence: CASSSERGSSSYNEQFF. The CDR3 DNA reads TGTGCCAGCAGCTCGGAGCGGGGTTCGAGCTCCTACAATGAGCAGTTCTTC. Full variable domain (remainder filled in from reference TRBV13 and TRBJ2-1): AAGVIQSPRHLIKEKRETATLKCYPIPRHDTVYWYQQGPGQDPQFLISFYEKMQSDKGSIPDRFSAQQFSDYHSELNMSSLELGDSALYFCASSSERGSSSYNEQFFGPGTRLTVL.

The chain has TRBV29-1 and TRBJ2-2; TRBD1 aligns across 7 bases. V shed 4 bases, J shed 3 bases, and the junction held 5 bases outside the gene matches. The germline CDR1 and CDR2 sequences are SQVTM and ANQGSEA. The CDR3 is 14 residues long. DNA of the CDR3: TGCAGCGTTGGCCAGACAGGGTACACCGGGGAGCTGTTTTTT. Its translation is CSVGQTGYTGELFF.

This clonotype was detected once. This chain links TRBV5-6 with TRBJ2-2; the D gene is possibly TRBD1 (6 bases). Per germline, CDR1 SGHDT and CDR2 YYEEEE. This CDR3 region has 14 residues. V shed 5 bases and J shed 0 bases, with 8 bases lying between them. CDR3 protein: CASRQGANTGELFF. For the CDR3, the DNA is TGTGCCAGCAGACAGGGCGCGAACACCGGGGAGCTGTTTTTT.

A single count supports this clonotype. This chain uses TRBV4-3 with TRBJ2-1; D gene uncertain. CDR3 length equals 12 residues. The germline V and J ends were trimmed by 0 bases and 7 bases, with 4 bases remaining between them. Germline loops: CDR1 LGHNA, CDR2 YSLEER. This CDR3 reads CASSQDQNEQFF. The CDR3, as DNA: TGCGCCAGCAGCCAAGATCAGAATGAGCAGTTCTTC.

The chain links TRBV24-1 to TRBJ2-1; maybe TRBD1 (5 bases). This CDR3 is 16 amino acids long. V dropped 3 bases and J dropped 8 bases, with 19 bases sitting between them. Germline assignment: CDR1 KGHDR and CDR2 SFDVKD. The CDR3 loop is CATSDRAGQGFDEQFF. CDR3 coding DNA: TGTGCCACCAGTGATAGGGCCGGGCAGGGTTTTGATGAGCAGTTCTTC.

The CDR3 DNA follows: TGCAGCGTTGTCCCAGGTGGCGGGAGGGCCTGGGATGAGCAGTTCTTC. It yields the protein CSVVPGGGRAWDEQFF. The chain links TRBV29-1 to TRBJ2-1, with 9 positions matching TRBD2. J gave up 8 bases and V 4 bases, and 15 bases lay outside the gene matches. Germline assignment: CDR1 SQVTM and CDR2 ANQGSEA. The CDR3 length is 16 residues.

The rearrangement links TRBV7-9 to TRBJ1-5, with no clear D. The CDR3 length is 15 residues. CDR1 is SEHNR, CDR2 FQNEAQ, per germline (reference sequence). V gave up 3 bases and J gave up 6 bases, with 15 bases separating them. The CDR3 nucleotides are TGTGCCAGCAGCTTGGGTACGGTGTTACCTCAGCCCCAGCATTTT. This sequence encodes CASSLGTVLPQPQHF.

The rearrangement links TRBV29-1 to TRBJ2-2; D assignment may be TRBD1 or TRBD2 (5 bases each). Trimming shortened V by 3 bases and J by 1 base, and 6 bases separated the two germline ends. Germline CDR1 SQVTM, CDR2 ANQGSEA. The CDR3 totals 13 residues. CDR3 sequence (DNA): TGCAGCGTTGATGGGGGGAACACCGGGGAGCTGTTTTTT. As protein: CSVDGGNTGELFF.

The chain uses TRBV7-2 and TRBJ2-5, with D unclear. Trimming stripped 3 bases from V and 0 bases from J, with 8 bases between. The CDR3 extends over 14 amino acids. Germline V gives CDR1 SGHTA, CDR2 FQGNSA. The CDR3 protein is CASSFFEDQETQYF. DNA for the CDR3: TGTGCCAGCAGCTTCTTCGAGGACCAAGAGACCCAGTACTTC.

This rearrangement joins TRBV5-4 to TRBJ1-2; 8 bases agree with TRBD1. Germline CDR1 SGHNT, CDR2 YYREEE (reference sequence). V gave up 3 bases and J gave up 7 bases; unmatched junction bases: 8. The CDR3 consists of 14 residues. CDR3 DNA: TGTGCCAGCAGCTCTCGGACAGGGCGGTGTGGCTACACCTTC. Its protein is CASSSRTGRCGYTF. Based on the CDR3 plus reference TRBV5-4 and TRBJ1-2, the full variable domain is ETGVTQSPTHLIKTRGQQVTLRCSSQSGHNTVSWYQQALGQGPQFIFQYYREEENGRGNFPPRFSGLQFPNYSSELNVNALELDDSALYLCASSSRTGRCGYTFGSGTRLTVV.

Notes on this clonotype: Relative to the germline gene, one junction end is altered; a read error may explain this. CDR3 sequence (DNA): TGTACCTGGAGTGTACGTCCCGAGTCGTCCTACAATGAGCAGTTCTTC. Translating it yields CTWSVRPESSYNEQFF. This chain joins TRBV30 and TRBJ2-1; the D is unclear. Germline CDR1 and CDR2: GTSNPN and SVGIG (reference sequence). The CDR3 runs 16 residues.

As to this clonotype: Sequence at one end of the junction differs from germline and may be a read error. The chain recombines TRBV4-3 with TRBJ2-4; D possibly matches TRBD1 or TRBD2 (5 bases each). The CDR3 spans 14 residues. Germline CDR1 LGHNA, CDR2 YSLEER. Written as DNA, the CDR3 is TGCGCCAGCAGCCGTACCGGGACGGAAAACATTCGGTACTTC. Encoded protein: CASSRTGTENIRYF.

The gene calls are TRBV30 and TRBJ2-7; maybe TRBD2 (6 bases). The CDR3 spans 14 residues. V lost 0 bases to trimming and J lost 2 bases, with 11 bases between them. CDR1 and CDR2 (germline): GTSNPN, SVGIG (reference sequence). CDR3 loop: CAWSVRESPYEQYF. CDR3 bases: TGTGCCTGGAGTGTACGGGAGTCCCCCTACGAGCAGTACTTC.

The V and J genes are TRBV20-1 and TRBJ2-1, with 10 bases that match TRBD2. The CDR3 covers 14 residues. Losses at the gene ends were 6 bases for V and 12 bases for J; bases not matched to a gene: 14. Germline V gives CDR1 DFQATT, CDR2 SNEGSKA (reference sequence). The CDR3 nucleotides are TGCAGTGCGTCCGGGACTAGCGAGACTTCGGGGCAGTTCTTC. Protein product: CSASGTSETSGQFF.

The V and J genes are TRBV7-3 and TRBJ2-1; TRBD2 is a possible D gene (7 bases). The CDR3 is 13 amino acids. CDR1 SGHTA and CDR2 FQGTGA come from the germline V gene. V was shortened by 5 bases and J by 8 bases, with 13 bases between the two germline ends. The chain's CDR3 is CASSPPGGDEQFF. Here the CDR3 DNA reads TGTGCCAGCAGCCCCCCGGGGGGCGATGAGCAGTTCTTC.

V and J are TRBV28 and TRBJ2-7; 8 bases are a match to TRBD2. CDR1 is MDHEN and CDR2 is SYDVKM in the germline V gene. The junction had 8 bases not matched to a gene; V was cut back by 7 bases and J by 3 bases. The CDR3 extends over 14 amino acids. For the CDR3, the DNA is TGTGCCAGCACTCTGCGGGGGGTGGGCTACGAGCAGTACTTC. This gives the protein CASTLRGVGYEQYF.

This CDR3 reads CSAKGSSGFYEQYF. The CDR3 DNA reads as TGCAGTGCAAAGGGGTCTAGCGGATTCTACGAGCAGTACTTC. The chain couples TRBV20-1 to TRBJ2-7; 7 bases agree with TRBD2. Germline V gives CDR1 DFQATT, CDR2 SNEGSKA (reference sequence). The CDR3 is made up of 14 amino acids. V dropped 6 bases and J dropped 3; count of bases not matched to a gene: 11.